These 30 T cell receptor beta chains were all obtained from the same sample, sequenced in a study of regulatory T cells in long-lasting Graves disease (dated by TCRdb to about 2021). The library was produced with multiplex PCR. The listed sequencing device is Illumina HiSeq 4000. iRepertoire HTBI primers and Arm-PCR amplification of CDR3 regions were used to construct TCR beta libraries. TCRdb reworked the public reads: Q25 trimming with fastp, MiXCR clone assembly, productive beta chains retained. Each CDR3 protein appears once, grouped with its most common genes and DNA. The sample records 600,000 to 650,000 distinct CDR3 sequences, approximately 15% of which are singletons. In total, the top ten clones hold 15% to 20% of the sample. According to the study, the label for this sample's time point signals: newly diagnosed GD, antithyroid drugs for less than 3 months. RNA was extracted from PBMCs in TRIzol for both TCR sequencing and RNA sequencing.

These data were also reused for a study on T cells in Graves' hyperthyroidism and ophthalmopathy.

The material was peripheral blood mononuclear cells (PBMCs), obtained at new diagnosis, from a patient treated with antithyroid drugs. These receptors originate from a woman in her 30s with Graves disease. Donor details come from another sample of the same person, matched by shared clones.

This clonotype was counted a few times. The V gene is TRBV6-1, the J gene TRBJ1-2; 7 bases are a match to TRBD1. Germline assignment: CDR1 MNHNS and CDR2 SASEGT. The CDR3 covers 14 residues. Germline trimming cut 8 bases from V and 2 bases from J; bases unmatched to any gene: 8. The CDR3, as DNA: TGTGCCAGCCAGGTTTCGACAGGGAACTATGGCTACACCTTC. Amino acids: CASQVSTGNYGYTF.

This clonotype appeared many times. The V gene is TRBV7-3, the J gene TRBJ1-5; 8 bases are a match to TRBD1. V dropped 4 bases and J dropped 5; count of bases not matched to a gene: 7. This CDR3 has 15 amino acids. Germline-derived CDR1 and CDR2 are SGHTA and FQGTGA. CDR3 loop: CASSSRQGRDQPQHF. The CDR3 region has the DNA TGTGCCAGCAGCTCGAGACAGGGGAGAGATCAGCCCCAGCATTTT.

Concerning this clonotype: A much larger clone is a single base away; this may be a read error. V is TRBV11-2 and J is TRBJ2-7; D gene ambiguous. The germline V gene encodes CDR1 SGHAT and CDR2 FQNNGV. This CDR3 region has 14 residues. For the CDR3, the DNA is TGTGCCAGCAGCTTAGGTGGCACAGCCTACGGGCAGTACTTC. Protein sequence: CASSLGGTAYGQYF. The whole variable domain, filled in from reference TRBV11-2 and TRBJ2-7, reads EAGVAQSPRYKIIEKRQSVAFWCNPISGHATLYWYQQILGQGPKLLIQFQNNGVVDDSQLPKDRFSAERLKGVDSTLKIQPAKLEDSAVYLCASSLGGTAYGQYFGPGTRLTVT.

The chain links TRBV7-9 to TRBJ2-7; no clear D gene. Germline-derived CDR1 and CDR2 are SEHNR and FQNEAQ (reference sequence). V was trimmed by 5 bases and J by 2 bases, leaving 7 bases between them. The CDR3 sequence is 12 residues long. The CDR3 DNA reads as TGTGCCAGCAGCCCGGAGCCCTACGAGCAGTACTTC. It codes for CASSPEPYEQYF. Drawing the rest from reference TRBV7-9 and TRBJ2-7, the complete variable domain is DTGVSQNPRHKITKRGQNVTFRCDPISEHNRLYWYRQTLGQGPEFLTYFQNEAQLEKSRLLSDRFSAERPKGSFSTLEIQRTEQGDSAMYLCASSPEPYEQYFGPGTRLTVT.

Many counts were recorded for this clonotype. The chain links TRBV30 to TRBJ2-5, with D unresolved. Germline CDR1 and CDR2: GTSNPN and SVGIG (reference sequence). V lost 2 bases, J lost 5 bases, and 15 bases lay in between. The length of the CDR3 is 14 residues. This CDR3 is CAWSPAILGETQYF. DNA of the CDR3: TGTGCCTGGAGTCCCGCCATTTTGGGGGAGACCCAGTACTTC.

This chain uses TRBV7-3 with TRBJ2-4; 10 bases fit TRBD1. V dropped 5 bases and J dropped 2; count of bases not matched to a gene: 9. The CDR3 has 17 residues. The germline V gene has CDR1 SGHTA and CDR2 FQGTGA. In DNA, the CDR3 is TGTGCCAGCAGCCCTCTCGGGACAGGGGTATCCAAAAACATTCAGTACTTC. Its protein is CASSPLGTGVSKNIQYF.

This clonotype was observed a few times. The V call is TRBV19, the J call TRBJ2-5, with 10 nucleotides matching TRBD2. CDR3 length: 16 amino acids. Germline values: CDR1 LNHDA, CDR2 SQIVND (reference sequence). The J segment lost 5 bases and the V segment lost 5 bases, leaving 11 bases of the junction unmatched. The CDR3 spells CASSLLGTSVRETQYF. In DNA form, the CDR3 reads TGTGCCAGTAGTTTACTCGGGACTAGCGTTCGGGAGACCCAGTACTTC.

The chain joins TRBV5-1 to TRBJ2-3; the D gene is possibly TRBD2 (5 bases). The CDR3 spans 15 residues. Deletions cut 0 bases from V and 0 bases from J, with 8 bases between. Germline values: CDR1 SGHRS, CDR2 YFSETQ. The CDR3, as DNA: TGCGCCAGCAGCTTGGCTAGCCCAAGCACAGATACGCAGTATTTT. As protein: CASSLASPSTDTQYF.

This chain joins TRBV5-1 and TRBJ2-1, with D tentatively TRBD1 (6 bases). Matching the DNA end better, TRBJ2-5 makes the J call doubtful. Germline V lookup: CDR1 SGHRS, CDR2 YFSETQ. The CDR3 is made up of 17 amino acids. The CDR3 loop is CASSLLMTGGPMETQYF. In DNA form, the CDR3 reads TGCGCCAGCAGCTTGCTTATGACAGGCGGACCAATGGAGACCCAGTACTTC.

This sequence joins TRBV20-1 and TRBJ2-6; D gene uncertain. Trimming stripped 5 bases from V and 1 base from J, with 3 bases between. This CDR3 contains 12 residues. Germline V lookup: CDR1 DFQATT, CDR2 SNEGSKA (reference sequence). CDR3 amino acids: CSAGSGANVLTF. DNA of the CDR3: TGCAGTGCTGGTTCTGGGGCCAACGTCCTGACTTTC.

The CDR3 DNA reads as TGTGCCACCAGCGAGGGAGGGGCCAAAAACATTCAGTACTTC. It codes for CATSEGGAKNIQYF. This chain connects TRBV24-1 to TRBJ2-4; TRBD2 matches 7 bases. There are 14 residues in the CDR3. V lost 7 bases to trimming and J lost 1 base; unmatched junction nucleotides: 3. The V gene's germline CDR1 is KGHDR and CDR2 SFDVKD.

This clonotype was detected many times. This chain uses TRBV5-5 with TRBJ2-3; TRBD1 agrees at 10 bases. The germline V gene encodes CDR1 SGHKS and CDR2 YYEKEE (reference sequence). V shed 3 bases, J shed 6 bases, and the junction held 4 bases outside the gene matches. This CDR3 contains 14 residues. The CDR3 spells CASSWDRGGDTQYF. The CDR3, as DNA: TGTGCCAGCAGCTGGGACAGGGGTGGGGATACGCAGTATTTT.

A remark on this clonotype: With a much larger clone just one base away, this may be a read error. The chain couples TRBV3-1 to TRBJ2-5; TRBD2 matches at 7 bases. Germline-derived CDR1 and CDR2 are LGHDT and YNNKEL (reference sequence). V dropped 4 bases and J dropped 3; count of bases not matched to a gene: 11. The CDR3 has 16 amino acids. The CDR3 here is CASSLNLREWEETQYF. Written as DNA, the CDR3 is TGTGCCAGCAGCCTGAATCTGCGGGAGTGGGAAGAGACCCAGTACTTC.

The V and J genes are TRBV6-2 or TRBV6-3 and TRBJ1-1, with D unresolved. This CDR3 has 11 amino acids. The V gene lost 3 bases and the J gene lost 6 bases, with 5 bases spanning the gap. In germline, CDR1 is MNHEY, CDR2 SVGEGT. CDR3 residues: CASSYEAEAFF. In nucleotides, the CDR3 is TGTGCCAGCAGTTATGAGGCTGAAGCTTTCTTT.

CDR3 region: CSGGEGIDYGYTF. CDR3 bases: TGCAGTGGGGGGGAGGGGATCGACTATGGCTACACCTTC. This chain joins TRBV20-1 and TRBJ1-2, with D possibly being TRBD1 (5 bases). The germline V and J ends were trimmed by 7 bases and 3 bases, with 15 bases remaining between them. The length of the CDR3 is 13 residues. Germline assignment: CDR1 DFQATT and CDR2 SNEGSKA (reference sequence).

This clonotype was picked up a small number of times. The V gene is TRBV14, the J gene TRBJ2-1, with D perhaps TRBD2 (5 bases). The germline V gene has CDR1 SGHDN and CDR2 FVKESK. V was shortened by 4 bases and J by 4 bases, with 11 bases between the two germline ends. The CDR3 runs 14 residues. The CDR3 is CASSRIGGYNEQFF. CDR3 bases: TGTGCCAGCAGCCGAATTGGAGGTTACAATGAGCAGTTCTTC.

In its sample, this clonotype was seen many times. The chain couples TRBV28 to TRBJ2-7, with a tentative D call TRBD2 (6 bases). Per the germline V gene, CDR1 is MDHEN and CDR2 is SYDVKM. The V end was cut by 6 bases, the J end by 4 bases, with 10 bases between. The CDR3 is made up of 12 amino acids. The CDR3 coding sequence is TGTGCCAGCAGCTCCGGGAGATACGAGCAGTACTTC. This translates into CASSSGRYEQYF.

At least ten counts were recorded for this clonotype. This chain links TRBV7-9 with TRBJ2-1; D is unresolved. This CDR3 contains 17 residues. Between the trimmed V and J ends, which lost 5 bases and 5 bases, there was a span of 22 bases. Germline V lookup: CDR1 SEHNR, CDR2 FQNEAQ (reference sequence). As DNA, the CDR3 is TGTGCCAGCAGCGCTACACCGGGTTCACCTTCACACAATGAGCAGTTCTTC. Protein: CASSATPGSPSHNEQFF. The variable domain in full, with the rest retrieved from reference TRBV7-9 and TRBJ2-1, is DTGVSQNPRHKITKRGQNVTFRCDPISEHNRLYWYRQTLGQGPEFLTYFQNEAQLEKSRLLSDRFSAERPKGSFSTLEIQRTEQGDSAMYLCASSATPGSPSHNEQFFGPGTRLTVL.

Ten or more counts support this clonotype. J is TRBJ1-3 and V is TRBV6-1; perhaps TRBD1 as D (6 bases). V lost 6 bases and J lost 1, with 13 bases in between. CDR3 size: 15 residues. Germline V gives CDR1 MNHNS, CDR2 SASEGT. The CDR3 region is CASSLQGISGNTIYF. CDR3 in DNA: TGTGCCAGCAGCCTCCAGGGGATTTCTGGAAACACCATATATTTT.

This clonotype has a handful of counts. The rearrangement links TRBV11-2 to TRBJ2-7, with D possibly TRBD2 on 5 matching bases. Germline CDR1 reads SGHAT; CDR2 reads FQNNGV. The ends were cut back, 7 bases at V and 1 base at J, with 23 bases in the middle. The CDR3 contains 17 residues. CDR3 sequence reads: CASTWPRGSQSSYEQYF. CDR3 in DNA: TGTGCCAGCACCTGGCCACGCGGGTCACAATCATCCTACGAGCAGTACTTC.

This clonotype turned up a few times. The V gene is TRBV3-1, the J gene TRBJ1-3, with D perhaps matching TRBD1 (6 bases). Germline lookup yields CDR1 LGHDT and CDR2 YNNKEL (reference sequence). This CDR3 region has 14 residues. Trimming shortened V by 4 bases and J by 4 bases, and 11 bases separated the two germline ends. The CDR3 nucleotides are TGTGCCAGCAGCCCAGGGGATTACGGAAACACCATATATTTT. Translation gives CASSPGDYGNTIYF.

In its sample, this clonotype was seen many times. The V gene is TRBV28, the J gene TRBJ1-1; 8 positions agree with TRBD1. The CDR3 is 14 amino acids. CDR1 and CDR2 (germline): MDHEN, SYDVKM. The junction had 7 bases not matched to a gene; V was cut back by 6 bases and J by 4 bases. Here the CDR3 reads CASRAGGGGTEAFF. CDR3 DNA sequence: TGTGCCAGCAGGGCAGGGGGCGGAGGCACTGAAGCTTTCTTT.

This clonotype came up once. For the CDR3, the DNA is TGTGCCAGCAGTTTTTCCGGGACATCTAGCAATCAGCCCCAGCATTTT. Translating gives CASSFSGTSSNQPQHF. V usage is TRBV12-3 or TRBV12-4 and J usage is TRBJ1-5, with D maybe TRBD1 (6 bases). V lost 3 bases and J 0 bases, leaving 12 bases between the germline ends. This CDR3 has 16 amino acids.

There are many counts of this clonotype. This chain uses TRBV28 with TRBJ1-5; 7 bases match TRBD1. V shed 5 bases and J 3 bases; nucleotides not matched to a gene: 7. Germline V gives CDR1 MDHEN, CDR2 SYDVKM. This CDR3 is built from 15 residues. The CDR3, as DNA: TGTGCCAGCAGTAGAGGACAGGCCACCAATCAGCCCCAGCATTTT. Translating it yields CASSRGQATNQPQHF.

This clonotype has ten or more counts. CDR3 DNA: TGTGCCACCTCAGCGGCTGGAAACACCATATATTTT. Translated: CATSAAGNTIYF. The chain combines TRBV15 with TRBJ1-3; D is undetermined. Trimming cost V 8 bases and J 2 bases, with 7 bases left between them. Germline V gene sequence: CDR1 LNHNV, CDR2 YYDKDF (reference sequence). This CDR3 contains 12 residues.

This clonotype was counted only a few times. The chain is built from TRBV5-1 and TRBJ2-7; 7 positions match TRBD1. Germline CDR1 reads SGHRS; CDR2 reads YFSETQ. This CDR3 has 15 residues. J was trimmed by 3 bases and V by 4 bases; bases with no gene match: 10. This chain's CDR3 is CASSPRGIVLYEQYF. CDR3 nucleotide sequence: TGCGCCAGCAGCCCCAGGGGGATAGTTCTCTACGAGCAGTACTTC.

The chain joins TRBV12-3 or TRBV12-4 to TRBJ2-1; 7 nucleotides align to TRBD2. After removal of 1 base from V and 7 bases from J, the junction contained 7 bases not matched to a gene. The CDR3 extends over 15 amino acids. The CDR3 region has the DNA TGTGCCAGCAGTTTAGGGCTAGCGGTCCTAAATGAGCAGTTCTTC. This codes for CASSLGLAVLNEQFF.

At least ten counts were recorded for this clonotype. CDR3 DNA: TGTGCCAGCAGTTTAGGCCTCTCTACGGTTAACTATGGCTACACCTTC. It encodes CASSLGLSTVNYGYTF. J is TRBJ1-2 and V is TRBV12-3 or TRBV12-4; D call uncertain. V dropped 1 base and J dropped 1 base, with 13 bases sitting between them. CDR3 length equals 16 residues.

The CDR3 nucleotides are TGTGCCAGCAGCGTAGAACCAGAAGATGAAAAACTGTTTTTT. Protein: CASSVEPEDEKLFF. The genes are TRBV9 and TRBJ1-4; unclear D gene. The CDR3 sequence is 14 residues long. V gave up 0 bases and J gave up 6 bases, with 9 bases separating them. From germline, CDR1 is SGDLS and CDR2 YYNGEE.

The rearrangement uses TRBV29-1 and TRBJ2-7; D possibly corresponds to TRBD1 (6 bases). Germline CDR1 is SQVTM and CDR2 is ANQGSEA. This CDR3 comprises 11 residues. Trimming took off 3 bases at V and 10 bases at J, with 13 bases between the two ends. The CDR3 nucleotides are TGCAGCGTTGATTCTGGGGGCGTACAGTACTTC. As protein: CSVDSGGVQYF.